The T cell receptor (beta chain) under discussion was sequenced for a study of blood T cell repertoires in COVID-19. The CDR3 sequence is 11 residues long. CDR1 is MNHNY and CDR2 is SVGAGI in the germline V gene (reference sequence). The germline V and J ends were trimmed by 6 bases and 8 bases, with 8 bases remaining between them. The assay was immunoSEQ multiplex PCR, and TCRdb's table has in-frame clones only and misses some. The sample has roughly 180,000 clones, about 84% seen once. Sequenced input: PBMCs or T cells enriched from blood (not recorded which). This clonotype originated in a woman aged 40 to 50 with acute COVID-19. The chain couples TRBV6-6 to TRBJ2-1; no firm D call. The CDR3 is CASRLEHEQFF. In nucleotides, the CDR3 is TGTGCCAGCAGGTTGGAGCATGAGCAGTTCTTC.